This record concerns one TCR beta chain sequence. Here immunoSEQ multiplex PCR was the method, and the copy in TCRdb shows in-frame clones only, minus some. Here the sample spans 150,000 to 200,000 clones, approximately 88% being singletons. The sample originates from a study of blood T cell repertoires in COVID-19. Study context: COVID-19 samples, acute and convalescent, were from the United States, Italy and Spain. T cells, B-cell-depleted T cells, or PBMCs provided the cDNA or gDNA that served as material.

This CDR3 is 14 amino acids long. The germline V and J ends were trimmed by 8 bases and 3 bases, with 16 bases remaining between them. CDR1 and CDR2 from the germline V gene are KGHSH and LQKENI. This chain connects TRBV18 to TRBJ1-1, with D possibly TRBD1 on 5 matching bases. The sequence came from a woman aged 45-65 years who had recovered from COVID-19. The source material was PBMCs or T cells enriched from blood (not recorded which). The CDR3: CASRRSGGDTEAFF. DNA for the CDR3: TGTGCCAGCCGTAGATCGGGGGGAGACACTGAAGCTTTCTTT. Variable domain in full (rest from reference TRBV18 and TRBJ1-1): NAGVMQNPRHLVRRRGQEARLRCSPMKGHSHVYWYRQLPEEGLKFMVYLQKENIIDESGMPKERFSAEFPKEGPSILRIQQVVRGDSAAYFCASRRSGGDTEAFFGQGTRLTVV.